Listed below are T cell receptor beta chains from one sample, sequenced in a study of beta chain features in type 1 diabetes. The table came from immunoSEQ multiplex PCR; TCRdb's copy has only in-frame clones and leaves some out. The top ten hold around 0.029% of the sample, which has about 260,000 clones, roughly 22% seen once. The material sequenced was naive CD4+ T cells from blood. The receptors were gathered from a woman in her thirties or forties with type 1 diabetes. Each CDR3 is given with its conserved first and last residue. A D gene is named only where the DNA matches it firmly. The size of a clone is reported for some rows only, either as once, few or many, or as a class for expanded clones.

TRBJ2-1 | few | TRBV6-8 | NA | CASTIGGSSYNEQFF | TGTGCCAGCACAATCGGAGGAAGCTCCTACAATGAGCAGTTCTTC
TRBJ2-1 | few | TRBV15 | TRBD1 | CATTPTGIYEQFF | TGTGCCACCACCCCGACAGGGATCTATGAGCAGTTCTTC
TRBJ1-2 | NA | TRBV7-7 | TRBD1 | CASSLRTGAGGYTF | TGTGCTAGCAGCTTAAGGACAGGGGCGGGAGGCTACACCTTC
TRBJ2-1 | NA | TRBV9 | NA | CASSVGGTSYNEQFF | TGTGCCAGCAGCGTCGGCGGGACCTCCTACAATGAGCAGTTCTTC
TRBJ2-1 | few | TRBV7-2 | NA | CASNDFNEQFF | TGTGCCAGCAACGACTTCAATGAGCAGTTCTTC
TRBJ2-7 | NA | TRBV9 | TRBD2 | CASSRGSGGDGEQYF | TGTGCCAGCAGCCGAGGAAGCGGGGGGGACGGGGAGCAGTACTTC
TRBJ2-7 | few | TRBV7-9 | NA | CASSLSPLDEQYF | TGTGCCAGCAGCTTATCCCCCCTTGACGAGCAGTACTTC
TRBJ2-5 | once | TRBV7-3 | TRBD1 | CASSGTGTEETQYF | TGTGCCAGCAGTGGCACCGGGACAGAAGAGACCCAGTACTTC
TRBJ1-5 | few | TRBV4-1 | TRBD1 | CASSSDRGATSNSNQPQHF | TGCGCCAGCAGCTCGGACAGGGGCGCTACCTCGAATAGCAATCAGCCCCAGCATTTT
TRBJ2-2 | few | TRBV25-1 | TRBD1 | CASRGQGNTGELFF | TGTGCCAGCAGGGGACAGGGGAACACCGGGGAGCTGTTTTTT
TRBJ1-4 | NA | TRBV30 | NA | CAWSATPTNEKLFF | TGTGCCTGGAGTGCGACACCAACTAATGAAAAACTGTTTTTT
TRBJ2-7 | NA | TRBV9 | NA | CASTPGGDSYEQYF | TGTGCCAGCACCCCAGGCGGGGACTCCTACGAGCAGTACTTC
TRBJ2-2 | few | TRBV5-1 | NA | CASVFQGTGELFF | TGCGCCAGCGTGTTTCAGGGAACCGGGGAGCTGTTTTTT
TRBJ2-7 | few | TRBV5-4 | TRBD2 | CASSPGTSGWTPLDEQYF | TGTGCCAGCAGCCCCGGGACTAGCGGGTGGACCCCTTTGGACGAGCAGTACTTC
TRBJ1-1 | few | TRBV20-1 | NA | CSARRNTEAFF | TGCAGTGCTCGCAGGAACACTGAAGCTTTCTTT
TRBJ2-3 | NA | TRBV6-5 | NA | CASSPGTDTQYF | TGTGCCAGCAGTCCAGGCACAGATACGCAGTATTTT
TRBJ2-1 | NA | TRBV28 | NA | CASSSSSTRTHEQFF | TGTGCCAGCAGTTCATCTTCGACTAGAACGCATGAGCAGTTCTTC
TRBJ2-7 | NA | TRBV28 | NA | CASSLVGLGSYEQYF | TGTGCCAGCAGTCTAGTGGGTCTGGGCTCCTACGAGCAGTACTTC
TRBJ2-3 | few | TRBV5-1 | TRBD1 | CASSLPGQAGDTQYF | TGCGCCAGCAGCCTGCCGGGACAGGCGGGAGATACGCAGTATTTT
TRBJ1-4 | NA | TRBV29-1 | TRBD1 | CSAPGQGSEKLFF | TGCAGCGCCCCCGGACAGGGGAGTGAAAAACTGTTTTTT
TRBJ2-5 | NA | TRBV7-2 | TRBD1 | CASSWDREETQYF | TGTGCCAGCAGTTGGGACAGGGAGGAGACCCAGTACTTC
TRBJ2-1 | few | TRBV4-3 | NA | CASSLSEIVNEQFF | TGCGCCAGCAGCCTTTCGGAGATCGTAAATGAGCAGTTCTTC
TRBJ2-6 | few | TRBV14 | NA | CASSHYSGANVLTF | TGTGCCAGCAGCCACTACTCTGGGGCCAACGTCCTGACTTTC
TRBJ2-7 | few | TRBV5-6 | NA | CASSLPAGTYEQYF | TGTGCCAGCAGCTTGCCCGCAGGGACCTACGAGCAGTACTTC
TRBJ2-7 | few | TRBV2 | TRBD1 | CASSGPPGGEQYF | TGTGCCAGCAGTGGGCCCCCAGGGGGCGAGCAGTACTTC
TRBJ1-5 | few | TRBV28 | NA | CASSLLRESNQPQHF | TGTGCCAGCAGTTTATTACGGGAAAGCAATCAGCCCCAGCATTTT
TRBJ1-1 | few | TRBV7-9 | NA | CASSLAPRDTEAFF | TGTGCCAGCAGCTTAGCTCCCAGGGACACTGAAGCTTTCTTT
TRBJ2-7 | NA | TRBV5-5 | TRBD1 | CASSSGQGALPAYEQYF | TGTGCCAGCAGCTCTGGACAGGGGGCTCTCCCTGCCTACGAGCAGTACTTC
TRBJ1-1 | NA | TRBV20-1 | NA | CSVYGTEAFF | TGCAGTGTCTACGGGACTGAAGCTTTCTTT
TRBJ1-1 | once | TRBV7-8 | NA | CASWTGVNTEAFF | TGTGCCTCCTGGACGGGGGTGAACACTGAAGCTTTCTTT
TRBJ2-5 | few | TRBV11-2 | NA | CASSSGLRETQYF | TGTGCCAGCAGCTCCGGACTGAGGGAGACCCAGTACTTC
TRBJ1-2 | few | TRBV4-1 | TRBD1 | CASSQDGDRAYGYTF | TGCGCCAGCAGCCAAGACGGAGACAGGGCCTATGGCTACACCTTC
TRBJ1-2 | NA | TRBV4-3 | TRBD1 | CASSQAQGTPYGYTF | TGCGCCAGCAGCCAGGCACAGGGGACCCCCTATGGCTACACCTTC
TRBJ2-3 | NA | TRBV5-1 | TRBD2 | CASSLWGLAGEDTQYF | TGCGCCAGCAGCTTGTGGGGACTAGCGGGCGAAGATACGCAGTATTTT
TRBJ2-5 | NA | TRBV29-1 | NA | CSAPGRGQETQYF | TGCAGCGCCCCCGGTCGGGGGCAAGAGACCCAGTACTTC
TRBJ2-1 | once | TRBV9 | TRBD2 | CASSGTSGYNEQFF | TGTGCCAGCAGCGGGACTAGCGGGTACAATGAGCAGTTCTTC
TRBJ2-5 | NA | TRBV28 | NA | CASSYDRRQKTQYF | TGTGCCAGCAGCTATGACAGGCGGCAAAAGACCCAGTACTTC
TRBJ1-1 | NA | TRBV6-5 | NA | CASSQQGFWGTEAFF | TGTGCCAGCAGTCAACAGGGATTTTGGGGCACTGAAGCTTTCTTT
TRBJ1-5 | NA | TRBV5-4 | TRBD1 | CASSLGGQGNQGPQHF | TGTGCCAGCAGCTTGGGGGGACAGGGCAACCAAGGGCCCCAGCATTTT
TRBJ2-5 | NA | TRBV5-1 | NA | CASSLPRGETQYF | TGCGCCAGCAGCTTACCGAGAGGGGAGACCCAGTACTTC